This T cell receptor beta chain was obtained from a study of blood T cell repertoires in COVID-19. Study summary: Specimens from acute and convalescent COVID-19 originated in the United States, Italy and Spain. PBMCs, B-cell-depleted T cells, or T cells provided the cDNA or gDNA that made up the material.

Germline loops: CDR1 LGHDT, CDR2 YNNKEL (reference sequence). The CDR3 length is 17 residues. V lost 5 bases and J lost 4; bases outside the gene matches: 15. Original analysis: Reference gene primer amplification yielded estimated nucleated cell counts. Some clones are missing from TCRdb's copy, which holds only in-frame ones; the method was immunoSEQ multiplex PCR. The V and J calls and clone size come from that table; D and trimming were worked out from the DNA. The repertoire consists of more than 140,000 clones, with roughly 82% occurring once and the leading ten covering roughly 7.9%. V usage is TRBV3-1 (or the pseudogene TRBV3-2) and J usage is TRBJ1-1; 8 nucleotides align to TRBD1. The sequenced sample was peripheral blood. The receptor was isolated from a woman between 45 and 60 years old in a cohort sampled during active or convalescent COVID-19. The CDR3 sequence is CASSVHRGGWLGTEAFF. The CDR3 DNA reads TGTGCCAGCAGCGTTCACAGGGGGGGTTGGCTAGGCACTGAAGCTTTCTTT.